Reported below is one T cell receptor beta chain. Its recognized antigen is unknown. No quality values exist for individual bases; no much larger clone is one base distant. This entry comes from a study of shared clonotypes between healthy human individuals (dated by TCRdb to between 2020 and 2021). Some background on the complete study: Three men and a couple of women, aged 18 to 49 years, made up the cohort. For each donor, CD4 naive and CD4 memory were each given three plates, CD8 naive was given two plates, and CD8 memory was given one plate. Blood TCR repertoires of several healthy adults were deeply sequenced to estimate repertoire size and the extent of clonotype sharing between individuals. Different laboratories and diverse techniques were used to prepare libraries and sequence TCR repertoires, to increase sequencing depth and limit assay-specific biases. Per donor, leukapheresis produced somewhere between about 0.8 and 9.5 billion PBMCs.

The CDR3, from cysteine to phenylalanine, totals 14 residues. Only the CDR3 DNA stays, 42 bases, in frame from base 1. From the germline V gene (reference sequence), CDR1 is WNHNN and CDR2 is SYGVQD. Relative to germline, V is missing 11 bases and J is missing 4 bases, with 10 bases of the junction outside any gene match. The donors were healthy, HIV-negative adults who had no recently reported acute infections or vaccinations. Every donor was a Caucasian adult living in Nashville, Tennessee, USA. CD4+ T cells were enriched by magnetic negative selection, after which naive cells were positively selected on CD45RA and the negative fraction was taken as the memory subset. Blood was collected by leukapheresis, and PBMCs were isolated by Ficoll-Histopaque density gradient centrifugation and then cryopreserved in liquid nitrogen vapor phase. Purity and quantity of every magnetically sorted T cell population were checked by analytical flow cytometry. Genomic DNA was isolated from each sorted fraction and quantified by UV absorbance on a Nanodrop 2000c.

Overall study results and their limits: Roughly 5.2% of naive CD4, approximately 3.7% of naive CD8, approximately 2% of memory CD4, and over 0.35% of memory CD8 clonotypes were shared across several donors. Naive subsets generally had larger estimated clonotype richness than memory subsets. Sampling was restricted to blood, and TCR repertoires in tissues likely differ from the TCR repertoires found in blood. Pairwise subsampling led to the expectation that sequencing depth would affect the degree of clonotype sharing among donors. Because the study included a small number of donors, the genetic and exposure-history diversity represented was limited. Even with the large sequencing depth, rarefaction of the sorted-subset datasets indicated that sequencing was incomplete. Compared with non-shared clonotypes, clonotypes shared by all four sorted-subset donors had higher generation probabilities.

Using the deep immunoSEQ assay, TCR CDR3 regions were amplified from genomic DNA by multiplex PCR. For each cell subset, the extracted genomic DNA was distributed evenly across all wells of several immunoSEQ 96-well plates, and each plate served as one replicate. For sorted subsets, roughly 200 ng of genomic DNA, equivalent to tens of thousands of T cell genomes, went into each replicate PCR. Purified libraries were quantified with a Qubit 3.0 fluorometer, sized on a Bioanalyzer 2100, and re-quantified with the KAPA Library Quantification kit. A separate single-read 150-cycle Illumina NextSeq 550 flow cell was used to sequence each immunoSEQ 96-well plate. The published analysis was carried out like this. Because only junctional sequences without quality scores were contained in the immunoSEQ output, filtering matching that applied to full-length reads could not be performed. To assign V/J genes and CDR3, sequences were annotated using PyIR, a Python wrapper for IgBLAST v1.9, with IMGT germline references. Reads were filtered out if the reads had weak V/J assignments (E-value above 1e-6), no CDR3, stop codons, out-of-frame junctions, or ambiguous translated residues. V3J clonotypes were defined as sequences sharing the same inferred V gene, J gene, and CDR3 amino acid sequence. The percentage overlap between two repertoires was calculated by dividing the number of shared unique clonotypes by the size of the smaller repertoire. Three approaches were used to assess repertoire richness: RTK rarefaction, the Chao1 estimator, and Recon v2.1 estimates of unobserved clonotypes. Generation probabilities were computed with OLGA for all TCRbeta clonotypes obtained by the gDNA method from four donors. Imported from immuneACCESS, the table was reduced by TCRdb to in-frame sequences with V and J called. These copies leave out some clones; in studies compared against another copy, an unresolved V gene accounts for under half, and the cause of the remainder is not known. That table furnishes V, J and clone size, whereas the DNA furnished D and trimming. A total of about 2.4 million clones appear in this sample, more than 90% of them only once. The ten largest clonotypes hold over 0.12% of the sample.

Sequencing was performed on naive CD4+ T cells sorted from blood. The intended sense of this specimen's cell subset or site label: CD45RA+ positively selected. The source is a man younger than 35 in good health. The V and J genes are TRBV10-1 and TRBJ2-7; 11 bases in the junction line up with TRBD2. At the DNA level, the sequence is TGCGCCGGAGGAACTAGCGGGAGAGGGTACGAGCAGTACTTC. The translation is CAGGTSGRGYEQYF.